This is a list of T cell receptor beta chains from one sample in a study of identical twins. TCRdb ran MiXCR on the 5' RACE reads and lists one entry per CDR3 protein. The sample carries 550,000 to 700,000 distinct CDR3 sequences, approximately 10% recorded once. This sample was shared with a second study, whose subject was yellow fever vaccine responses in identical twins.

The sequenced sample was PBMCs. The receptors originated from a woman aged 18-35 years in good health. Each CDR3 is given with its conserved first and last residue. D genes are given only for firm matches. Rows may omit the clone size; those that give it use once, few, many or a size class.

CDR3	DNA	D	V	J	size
CASSFTGLAGQDTQYF	TGTGCCAGCAGCTTTACGGGACTAGCGGGTCAAGATACGCAGTATTTT	TRBD2	TRBV7-2	TRBJ2-3	-
CASSLARGDYGYTF	TGCGCCAGCAGCTTGGCCCGGGGGGATTATGGCTACACCTTC	-	TRBV5-1	TRBJ1-2	few
CASSRGLAGGWNEQYF	TGTGCCAGCAGTAGGGGACTAGCGGGAGGGTGGAACGAGCAGTACTTC	TRBD2	TRBV27	TRBJ2-7	few
CASSQDSPVAGMYADTQYF	TGCGCCAGCAGCCAAGATTCCCCTGTAGCGGGAATGTATGCAGATACGCAGTATTTT	TRBD2	TRBV4-3	TRBJ2-3	many
CSATQGSNEKLFF	TGCAGTGCTACACAGGGTTCTAATGAAAAACTGTTTTTT	-	TRBV20-1	TRBJ1-4	many
CASSFGTGLHEQYF	TGTGCCAGCAGCTTCGGGACAGGTCTCCACGAGCAGTACTTC	TRBD1	TRBV5-6	TRBJ2-7	many
CASSPGWGAAGANVLTF	TGCGCCAGCAGCCCTGGTTGGGGGGCGGCTGGGGCCAACGTCCTGACTTTC	-	TRBV5-1	TRBJ2-6	few
CSAPHGENYGYTF	TGCAGTGCTCCCCATGGGGAGAACTATGGCTACACCTTC	-	TRBV20-1	TRBJ1-2	-
CASSLAPNTGELFF	TGTGCCAGCAGCTTGGCCCCGAACACCGGGGAGCTGTTTTTT	-	TRBV5-6	TRBJ2-2	few
CASSQDQDTQYF	TGCGCCAGCAGCCAAGATCAGGATACGCAGTATTTT	-	TRBV4-1	TRBJ2-3	-
CASSLTSGANVLTF	TGTGCCAGCAGTCTCACCTCTGGGGCCAACGTCCTGACTTTC	-	TRBV12-3/TRBV12-4	TRBJ2-6	many
CASSLEIEQFF	TGTGCCAGCAGCTTAGAAATTGAGCAGTTCTTC	-	TRBV7-9	TRBJ2-1	many
CASSQFGIGADNEQFF	TGTGCCAGCAGCCAGTTTGGAATTGGGGCCGACAATGAGCAGTTCTTC	-	TRBV14	TRBJ2-1	-
CSVVTGVTEAFF	TGCAGCGTCGTGACAGGGGTCACTGAAGCTTTCTTT	TRBD1	TRBV29-1	TRBJ1-1	many
CASSQVDLGILGGETQYF	TGCGCCAGCAGCCAAGTTGATTTGGGGATTTTAGGGGGAGAGACCCAGTACTTC	-	TRBV4-1	TRBJ2-5	-
CSARSGSGGPPITDTQYF	TGCAGTGCTAGGTCTGGGTCGGGGGGGCCCCCTATCACAGATACGCAGTATTTT	TRBD2	TRBV20-1	TRBJ2-3	many
CAWDSTSGNTIYF	TGTGCCTGGGACAGTACCTCTGGAAACACCATATATTTT	-	TRBV30	TRBJ1-3	few
CASSRDRGRNEQYF	TGTGCCAGCAGCCGGGACAGGGGAAGAAACGAGCAGTACTTC	TRBD1	TRBV7-8	TRBJ2-7	few
CASSLVPDRVAEQYF	TGTGCCAGCAGTTTAGTTCCGGACAGGGTGGCCGAGCAGTACTTC	TRBD1	TRBV12-3/TRBV12-4	TRBJ2-7	few
CASSTSRQGTQETQYF	TGTGCCAGCAGCACCTCCCGACAGGGTACTCAAGAGACCCAGTACTTC	TRBD1	TRBV7-9	TRBJ2-5	-
CSVEDPRTSGSWGNTDTQYF	TGCAGCGTTGAAGATCCCCGGACTAGCGGGAGCTGGGGGAATACAGATACGCAGTATTTT	TRBD2	TRBV29-1	TRBJ2-3	few
CSAGVVGLASSEQFF	TGCAGTGCTGGGGTGGTTGGACTAGCATCCAGTGAGCAGTTCTTC	TRBD2	TRBV20-1	TRBJ2-1	many
CSARDGTSFYEQYF	TGCAGTGCTAGAGATGGGACTTCTTTCTACGAGCAGTACTTC	-	TRBV20-1	TRBJ2-7	once
CASSFFRNEAFF	TGTGCCAGCAGTTTTTTCAGGAATGAAGCTTTCTTT	-	TRBV12-3/TRBV12-4	TRBJ1-1	-
CASSLSGLAGFSDTQYF	TGTGCCAGCAGCTTAAGCGGACTAGCGGGGTTCTCAGATACGCAGTATTTT	TRBD2	TRBV7-3	TRBJ2-3	-
CASSPRRPGGRAEQFF	TGTGCCAGCAGCCCCAGACGACCGGGGGGGCGGGCTGAGCAGTTCTTC	TRBD2	TRBV7-3	TRBJ2-1	once
CASSLGLAGDTDTQYF	TGTGCCAGCAGTTTGGGACTAGCGGGAGACACAGATACGCAGTATTTT	TRBD2	TRBV28	TRBJ2-3	few
CASSYFIGQGNNEQFF	TGTGCCAGCAGTTACTTCATCGGACAGGGTAACAATGAGCAGTTCTTC	TRBD1	TRBV6-5	TRBJ2-1	-
CSVIPSGYEQYF	TGCAGCGTTATTCCGTCGGGGTACGAGCAGTACTTC	-	TRBV29-1	TRBJ2-7	few
CSARGDREYEKLFF	TGCAGTGCTAGAGGGGACAGGGAGTATGAAAAACTGTTTTTT	TRBD1	TRBV20-1	TRBJ1-4	few
CASSGRGSSYNEQFF	TGTGCCAGCAGTGGACGGGGTTCCTCCTACAATGAGCAGTTCTTC	-	TRBV2	TRBJ2-1	few
CASSFAGNQPQHF	TGTGCCAGCAGTTTTGCGGGGAATCAGCCCCAGCATTTT	-	TRBV12-3/TRBV12-4	TRBJ1-5	many
CASSLAEFEQYF	TGTGCCAGCAGCTTAGCTGAGTTCGAGCAGTACTTC	-	TRBV7-9	TRBJ2-7	few
CASSLGLAGPAAYNEQFF	TGCGCCAGCAGCTTGGGACTAGCGGGTCCAGCTGCCTACAATGAGCAGTTCTTC	TRBD2	TRBV5-1	TRBJ2-1	-
CASSSSGGPNEQYF	TGTGCCAGCAGTTCGTCGGGAGGGCCCAACGAGCAGTACTTC	TRBD2	TRBV6-5	TRBJ2-7	-
CASRSTTLQETQYF	TGCGCCAGCAGGTCGACTACCCTCCAAGAGACCCAGTACTTC	-	TRBV5-1	TRBJ2-5	-
CASSSEPGRTQYF	TGTGCCAGCAGCTCCGAACCCGGGCGTACGCAGTATTTT	-	TRBV7-3	TRBJ2-3	few
CASTLRQGLTNEKLFF	TGTGCCAGCACCCTCCGACAGGGACTAACTAATGAAAAACTGTTTTTT	TRBD1	TRBV28	TRBJ1-4	many
CASSLGGPDTEAFF	TGTGCCAGCAGCTTAGGTGGTCCGGACACTGAAGCTTTCTTT	-	TRBV7-8	TRBJ1-1	-
CASSFEGTEAFF	TGTGCCAGCAGTTTCGAAGGCACTGAAGCTTTCTTT	-	TRBV27	TRBJ1-1	many
CASSSRATLSYEQYF	TGTGCCAGCAGCTCGAGGGCAACCCTATCCTACGAGCAGTACTTC	-	TRBV5-6	TRBJ2-7	many
CASSQVDSNEQFF	TGTGCCAGCAGCCAAGTTGACAGCAATGAGCAGTTCTTC	-	TRBV3-1	TRBJ2-1	many
CSVPGPLYEQYF	TGCAGCGTTCCAGGGCCACTCTACGAGCAGTACTTC	-	TRBV29-1	TRBJ2-7	many
CASSQPITVRRTGELFF	TGCGCCAGCAGCCAACCAATAACTGTACGGCGGACCGGGGAGCTGTTTTTT	-	TRBV4-1	TRBJ2-2	-
CASSQGQEQYF	TGTGCCAGCAGCCAAGGGCAAGAGCAGTACTTC	-	TRBV3-1	TRBJ2-7	-
CSARDRAGTKQFF	TGCAGTGCTAGAGATCGGGCGGGGACCAAGCAGTTCTTC	-	TRBV20-1	TRBJ2-1	few
CASSLGFGNYGYTF	TGTGCCAGCAGCTTAGGTTTCGGGAACTATGGCTACACCTTC	-	TRBV7-2	TRBJ1-2	few
CASSQDPGGPQHF	TGTGCCAGCAGCCAAGATCCTGGGGGCCCCCAGCATTTT	-	TRBV3-1	TRBJ1-5	few
CASSGGQGQFMWDTQYF	TGCGCCAGCAGCGGGGGACAGGGTCAGTTCATGTGGGATACGCAGTATTTT	TRBD1	TRBV5-1	TRBJ2-3	many
CASSQDQAGGLGTQYF	TGCGCCAGCAGCCAAGATCAGGCGGGAGGTTTGGGGACCCAGTACTTC	TRBD2	TRBV4-3	TRBJ2-5	-
CSARTRRRTGVGYEQYF	TGCAGTGCTAGAACCCGTCGGCGGACAGGGGTAGGGTACGAGCAGTACTTC	TRBD1	TRBV20-1	TRBJ2-7	-